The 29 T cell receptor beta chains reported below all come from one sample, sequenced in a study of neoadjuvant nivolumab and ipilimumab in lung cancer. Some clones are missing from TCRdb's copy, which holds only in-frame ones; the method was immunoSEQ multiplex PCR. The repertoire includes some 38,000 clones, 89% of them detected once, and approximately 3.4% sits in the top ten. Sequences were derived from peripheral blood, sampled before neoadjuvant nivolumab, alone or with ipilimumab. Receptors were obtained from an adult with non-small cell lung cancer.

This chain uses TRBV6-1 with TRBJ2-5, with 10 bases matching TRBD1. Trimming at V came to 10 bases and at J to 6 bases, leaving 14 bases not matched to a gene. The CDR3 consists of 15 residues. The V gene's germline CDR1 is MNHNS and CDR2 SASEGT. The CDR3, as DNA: TGTGCCAACTCAGAACCGGGACAGGGGCGTCAGACCCAGTACTTC. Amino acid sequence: CANSEPGQGRQTQYF.

The CDR3 bases are TGCGCCAGCAGCCAGACTAGCGGGACAAATGAGCAGTTCTTC. Amino acids: CASSQTSGTNEQFF. V gene TRBV5-1 combines with J gene TRBJ2-1; 11 bases line up with TRBD2. The CDR3 runs 14 residues. CDR1 is SGHRS, CDR2 YFSETQ, per germline. The V segment lost 4 bases and the J segment 7 bases; nucleotides outside the gene matches: 4.

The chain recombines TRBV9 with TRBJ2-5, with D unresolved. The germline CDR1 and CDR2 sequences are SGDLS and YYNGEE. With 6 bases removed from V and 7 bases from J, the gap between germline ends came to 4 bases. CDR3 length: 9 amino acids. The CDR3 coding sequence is TGTGCCAGCACCTGGACCCAGTACTTC. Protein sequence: CASTWTQYF.

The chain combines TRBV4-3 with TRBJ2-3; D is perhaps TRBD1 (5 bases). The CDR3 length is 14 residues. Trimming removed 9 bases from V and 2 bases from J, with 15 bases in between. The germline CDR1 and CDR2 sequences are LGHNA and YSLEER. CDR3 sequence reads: CARKKGIFTDTQYF. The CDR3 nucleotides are TGCGCCAGGAAAAAGGGGATTTTCACAGATACGCAGTATTTT.

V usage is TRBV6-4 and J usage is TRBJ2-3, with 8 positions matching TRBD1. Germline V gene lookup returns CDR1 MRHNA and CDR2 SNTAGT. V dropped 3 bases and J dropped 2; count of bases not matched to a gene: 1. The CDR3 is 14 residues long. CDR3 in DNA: TGTGCCAGCAGTGAGACAGGGGACACAGATACGCAGTATTTT. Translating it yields CASSETGDTDTQYF.

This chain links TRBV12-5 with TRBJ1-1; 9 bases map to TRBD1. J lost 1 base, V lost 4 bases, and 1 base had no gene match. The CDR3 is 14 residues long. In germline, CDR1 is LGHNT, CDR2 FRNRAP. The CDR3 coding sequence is TGTGCTAGTGGTTCGGGACAGGGGAACACTGAAGCTTTCTTT. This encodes CASGSGQGNTEAFF.

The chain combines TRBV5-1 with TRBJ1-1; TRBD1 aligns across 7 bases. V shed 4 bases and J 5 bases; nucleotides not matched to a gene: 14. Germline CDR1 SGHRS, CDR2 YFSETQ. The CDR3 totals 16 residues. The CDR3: CASSRRQGGEDTEAFF. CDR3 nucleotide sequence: TGCGCCAGCAGCCGAAGACAGGGCGGCGAAGATACTGAAGCTTTCTTT.

CDR3 DNA sequence: TGTGCCAGCAGCCCCCGCATTACTAACACCATATATTTT. It codes for CASSPRITNTIYF. The chain employs TRBV7-2 and TRBJ1-3; no clear D gene. CDR3 length: 13 amino acids. V lost 5 bases to trimming and J lost 7 bases, with 12 bases between them. Germline assignment: CDR1 SGHTA and CDR2 FQGNSA.

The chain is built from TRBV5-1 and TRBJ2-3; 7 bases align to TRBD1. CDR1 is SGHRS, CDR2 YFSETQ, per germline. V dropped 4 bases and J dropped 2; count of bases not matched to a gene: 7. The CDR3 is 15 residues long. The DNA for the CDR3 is TGCGCCAGCAGCGTGGGACAGCAGTTCACAGATACGCAGTATTTT. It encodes CASSVGQQFTDTQYF.

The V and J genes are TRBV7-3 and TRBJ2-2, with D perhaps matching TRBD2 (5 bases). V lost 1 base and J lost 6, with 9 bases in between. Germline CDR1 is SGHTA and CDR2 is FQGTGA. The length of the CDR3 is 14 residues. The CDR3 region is CASSLIGDPGELFF. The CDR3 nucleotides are TGTGCCAGCAGCTTAATCGGGGATCCCGGGGAGCTGTTTTTT.

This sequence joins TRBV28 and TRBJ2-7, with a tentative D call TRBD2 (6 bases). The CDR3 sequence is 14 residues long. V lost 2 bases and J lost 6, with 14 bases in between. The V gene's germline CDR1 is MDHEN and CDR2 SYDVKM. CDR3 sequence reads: CASSLRREVGEQYF. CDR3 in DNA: TGTGCCAGCAGTTTACGCAGGGAGGTTGGCGAGCAGTACTTC.

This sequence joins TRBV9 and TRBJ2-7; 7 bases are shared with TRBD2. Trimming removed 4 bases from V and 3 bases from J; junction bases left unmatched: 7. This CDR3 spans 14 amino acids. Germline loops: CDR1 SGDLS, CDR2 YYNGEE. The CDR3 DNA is TGTGCCAGCAGCCCTGGGGTAGCGGGCTACGAGCAGTACTTC. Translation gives CASSPGVAGYEQYF. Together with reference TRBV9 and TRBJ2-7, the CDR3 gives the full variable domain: DSGVTQTPKHLITATGQRVTLRCSPRSGDLSVYWYQQSLDQGLQFLIQYYNGEERAKGNILERFSAQQFPDLHSELNLSSLELGDSALYFCASSPGVAGYEQYFGPGTRLTVT.

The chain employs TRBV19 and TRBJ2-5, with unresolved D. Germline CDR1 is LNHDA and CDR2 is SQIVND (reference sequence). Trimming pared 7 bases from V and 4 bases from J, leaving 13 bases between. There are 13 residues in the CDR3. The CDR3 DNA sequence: TGTGCCAGTACCTCTGATCCTGGAGAGACCCAGTACTTC. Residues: CASTSDPGETQYF.

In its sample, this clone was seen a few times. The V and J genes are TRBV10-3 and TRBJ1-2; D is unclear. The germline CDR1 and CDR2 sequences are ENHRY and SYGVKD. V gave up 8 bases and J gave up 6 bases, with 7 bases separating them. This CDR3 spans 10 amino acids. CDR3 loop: CAIGEDGYTF. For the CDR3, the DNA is TGTGCCATCGGCGAAGATGGCTACACCTTC.

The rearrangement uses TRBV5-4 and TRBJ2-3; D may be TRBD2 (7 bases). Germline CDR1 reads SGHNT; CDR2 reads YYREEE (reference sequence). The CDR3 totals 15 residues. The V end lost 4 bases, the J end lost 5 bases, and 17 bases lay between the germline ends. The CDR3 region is CASSTSRGAGDTQYF. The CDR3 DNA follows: TGTGCCAGCAGCACGAGTCGGGGGGCAGGAGATACGCAGTATTTT.

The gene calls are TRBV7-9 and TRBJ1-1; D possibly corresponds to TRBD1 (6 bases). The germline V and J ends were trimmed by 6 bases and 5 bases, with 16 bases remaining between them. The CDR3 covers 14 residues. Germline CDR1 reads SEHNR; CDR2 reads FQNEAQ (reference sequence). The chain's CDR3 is CASSFSGQGTEAFF. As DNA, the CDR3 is TGTGCCAGCAGTTTTTCCGGTCAGGGGACTGAAGCTTTCTTT. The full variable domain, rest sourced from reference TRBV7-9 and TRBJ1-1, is DTGVSQNPRHKITKRGQNVTFRCDPISEHNRLYWYRQTLGQGPEFLTYFQNEAQLEKSRLLSDRFSAERPKGSFSTLEIQRTEQGDSAMYLCASSFSGQGTEAFFGQGTRLTVV.

This chain's CDR3 is CASSFGKGGYTF. Written as DNA, the CDR3 is TGTGCCAGCAGTTTTGGGAAAGGAGGCTACACCTTC. The rearrangement uses TRBV6-5 and TRBJ1-2; no firm D call. The germline V gene has CDR1 MNHEY and CDR2 SVGAGI. The CDR3 spans 12 residues. Deletions cut 4 bases from V and 8 bases from J, with 11 bases between.

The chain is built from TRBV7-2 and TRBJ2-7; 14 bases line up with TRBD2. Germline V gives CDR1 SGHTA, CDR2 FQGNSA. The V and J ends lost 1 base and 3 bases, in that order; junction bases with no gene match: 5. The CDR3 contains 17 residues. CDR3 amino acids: CASSLELGLAGGYEQYF. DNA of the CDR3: TGTGCCAGCAGCTTAGAACTTGGACTAGCGGGAGGCTACGAGCAGTACTTC.

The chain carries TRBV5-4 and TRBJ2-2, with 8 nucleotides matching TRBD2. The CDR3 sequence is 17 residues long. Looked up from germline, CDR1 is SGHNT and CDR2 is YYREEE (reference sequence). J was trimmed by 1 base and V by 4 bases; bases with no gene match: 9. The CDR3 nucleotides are TGTGCCAGCAGCATGGAGAGCGGGAGAGAGAACACCGGGGAGCTGTTTTTT. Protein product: CASSMESGRENTGELFF. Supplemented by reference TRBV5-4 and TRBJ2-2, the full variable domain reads ETGVTQSPTHLIKTRGQQVTLRCSSQSGHNTVSWYQQALGQGPQFIFQYYREEENGRGNFPPRFSGLQFPNYSSELNVNALELDDSALYLCASSMESGRENTGELFFGEGSRLTVL.

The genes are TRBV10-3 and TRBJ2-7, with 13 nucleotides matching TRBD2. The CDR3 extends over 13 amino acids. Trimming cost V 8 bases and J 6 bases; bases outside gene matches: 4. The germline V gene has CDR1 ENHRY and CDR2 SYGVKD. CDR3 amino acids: CAIGLAGESEQYF. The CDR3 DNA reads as TGTGCCATCGGACTAGCGGGAGAATCCGAGCAGTACTTC.

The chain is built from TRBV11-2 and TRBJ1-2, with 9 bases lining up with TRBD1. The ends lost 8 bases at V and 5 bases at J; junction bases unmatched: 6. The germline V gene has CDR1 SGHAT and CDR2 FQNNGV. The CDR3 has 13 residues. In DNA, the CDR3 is TGTGCCAGCGGCTACGGACAGGGGTATGGCTACACCTTC. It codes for CASGYGQGYGYTF.

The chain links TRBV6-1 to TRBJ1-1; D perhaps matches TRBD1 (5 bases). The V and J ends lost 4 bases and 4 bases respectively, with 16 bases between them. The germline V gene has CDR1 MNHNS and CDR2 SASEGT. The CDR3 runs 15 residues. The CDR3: CASSAREGKITEAFF. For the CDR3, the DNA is TGTGCCAGCAGTGCTAGGGAGGGGAAAATCACTGAAGCTTTCTTT.

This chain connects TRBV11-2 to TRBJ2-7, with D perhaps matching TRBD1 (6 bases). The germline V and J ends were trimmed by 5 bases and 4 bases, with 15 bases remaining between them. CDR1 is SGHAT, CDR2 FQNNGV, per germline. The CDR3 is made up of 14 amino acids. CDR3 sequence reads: CASSASGTPYEQYF. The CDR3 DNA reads TGTGCCAGCAGCGCGTCCGGGACACCTTACGAGCAGTACTTC.

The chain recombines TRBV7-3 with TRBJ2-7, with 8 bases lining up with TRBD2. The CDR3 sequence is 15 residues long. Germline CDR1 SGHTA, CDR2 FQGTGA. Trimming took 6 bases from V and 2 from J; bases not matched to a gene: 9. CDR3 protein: CASSQGASGPYEQYF. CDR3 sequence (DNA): TGTGCCAGCAGTCAAGGGGCTAGCGGGCCCTACGAGCAGTACTTC.

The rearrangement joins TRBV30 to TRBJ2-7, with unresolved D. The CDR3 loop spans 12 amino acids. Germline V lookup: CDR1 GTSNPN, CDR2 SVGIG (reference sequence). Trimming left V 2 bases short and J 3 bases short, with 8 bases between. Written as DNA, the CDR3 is TGTGCCTGGAGTCAGGATTTCTACGAGCAGTACTTC. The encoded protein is CAWSQDFYEQYF.

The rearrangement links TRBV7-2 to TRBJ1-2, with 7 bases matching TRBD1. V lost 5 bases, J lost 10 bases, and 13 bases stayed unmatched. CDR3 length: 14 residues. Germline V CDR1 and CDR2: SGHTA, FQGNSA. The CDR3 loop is CASSGGGEDRYYTF. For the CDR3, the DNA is TGTGCCAGCAGCGGGGGGGGCGAGGACAGGTACTACACCTTC. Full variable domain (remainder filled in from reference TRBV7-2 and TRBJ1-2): GAGVSQSPSNKVTEKGKDVELRCDPISGHTALYWYRQSLGQGLEFLIYFQGNSAPDKSGLPSDRFSAERTGGSVSTLTIQRTQQEDSAVYLCASSGGGEDRYYTFGSGTRLTVV.

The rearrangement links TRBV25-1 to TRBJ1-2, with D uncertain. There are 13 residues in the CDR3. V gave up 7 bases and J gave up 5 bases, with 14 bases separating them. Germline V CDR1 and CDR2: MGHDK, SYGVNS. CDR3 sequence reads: CASTRNVNYGYTF. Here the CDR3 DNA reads TGTGCCAGCACCCGGAACGTTAATTATGGCTACACCTTC.

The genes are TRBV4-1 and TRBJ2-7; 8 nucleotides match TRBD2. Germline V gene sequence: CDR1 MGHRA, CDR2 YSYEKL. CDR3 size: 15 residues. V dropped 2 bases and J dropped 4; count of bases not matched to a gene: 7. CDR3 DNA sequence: TGCGCCAGCAGCCAAACCAGCGGGAGCTCGTACGAGCAGTACTTC. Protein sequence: CASSQTSGSSYEQYF.

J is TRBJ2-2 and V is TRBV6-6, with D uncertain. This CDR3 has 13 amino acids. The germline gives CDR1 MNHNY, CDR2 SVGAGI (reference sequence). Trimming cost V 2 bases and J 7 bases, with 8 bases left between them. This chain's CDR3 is CASSYSESGELFF. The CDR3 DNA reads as TGTGCCAGCAGTTACAGTGAAAGCGGGGAGCTGTTTTTT.